Each of the 3 T cell receptor beta chains below was sequenced from the same sample in a study of shared clonotypes between healthy human individuals. The naive CD8 population came from CD45RO-negative cells selected for CCR7, without terminally differentiated effector memory CD45RA+ cells. Method: immunoSEQ multiplex PCR; TCRdb's copy keeps in-frame clones and lacks some. The repertoire holds hundreds of thousands of clones, with 92% as singletons. Sequenced material: naive CD8+ T cells sorted from blood. Every receptor here comes from a man aged 30 to 45 in good health.

The chain links TRBV23-1 to TRBJ2-7, with 8 bases aligning to TRBD1. TRBV23-1 is treated as an ORF (open reading frame) with a function not yet certain. Losses at the gene ends were 7 bases for V and 4 bases for J; bases not matched to a gene: 9. The CDR3 covers 14 residues. The CDR3 nucleotides read TGCGCCAGCACAACGCCGGGACAGGAGTACGAGCAGTACTTC. Its translation: CASTTPGQEYEQYF.

The chain combines TRBV7-9 with TRBJ2-1, with 14 bases fitting TRBD2. The V gene end was trimmed by 6 bases and the J gene end by 9 bases; junction bases not matched to a gene: 10. The CDR3 sequence is 16 residues long. Germline-derived CDR1 and CDR2 are SEHNR and FQNEAQ (reference sequence). The CDR3 region has the DNA TGTGCCAGCAGTCCGGACGGGACTAGCGGGAGTCGTGAGCAGTTCTTC. As protein: CASSPDGTSGSREQFF.

The chain couples TRBV28 to TRBJ2-7, with TRBD1 identical over 7 bases. The J segment lost 0 bases and the V segment lost 6 bases, leaving 5 bases of the junction unmatched. In germline, CDR1 is MDHEN, CDR2 SYDVKM. CDR3 size: 14 residues. The CDR3: CASSARDSSYEQYF. The CDR3 bases are TGTGCCAGCAGCGCCCGGGACAGCTCCTACGAGCAGTACTTC.